Shown below are 6 T cell receptor beta chains from a single sample sequenced in a study of T cell clusters in autoimmune cytopenias. TRB was amplified by touch-down multiplex PCR, primer pools A and B combined. TCRdb reprocessed the multiplex PCR reads, keeping one entry per CDR3 protein, no DNA. The listing records 4,500 or so distinct CDR3 sequences. About 37,500 genome equivalents of blood DNA were amplified for TRB. Sequencing was carried out using peripheral blood. These TCRs come from a human donor with an autoimmune cytopenia or autoimmune hepatitis (not recorded which).

The chain has TRBV19 and TRBJ1-1; TCRdb designates TRBD1, a call that cannot be tested without DNA. Germline CDR1 reads LNHDA; CDR2 reads SQIVND (reference sequence). The CDR3 consists of 15 residues. CDR3 sequence: CASNNPLGVNTEAFF.

This clonotype is deemed medium-sized by its frequency. V and J are TRBV6-5 and TRBJ2-5; lacking DNA, the TRBD1 call made by TCRdb goes unchecked. CDR1 is MNHEY and CDR2 is SVGAGI in the germline V gene. The CDR3 sequence is 16 residues long. The CDR3 protein is CASSPNGQLGRETQYF.

J is TRBJ2-5 and V is TRBV20-1; the TRBD1 assignment by TCRdb is unverifiable without DNA. CDR1 is DFQATT, CDR2 SNEGSKA, per germline (reference sequence). The CDR3 is made up of 13 amino acids. The CDR3 spells CSAWRDTSYEQYF.

This clonotype is deemed medium-sized (0.01 to 0.1%) by its frequency. The chain links TRBV12-3 or TRBV12-4 to TRBJ2-7. The CDR3 covers 11 residues. The CDR3 sequence is CASSIYYEQYF.

The chain has TRBV20-1 and TRBJ2-1; the TRBD2 assignment by TCRdb is unverifiable without DNA. Germline assignment: CDR1 DFQATT and CDR2 SNEGSKA (reference sequence). This CDR3 is built from 14 residues. CDR3 amino acids: CSAPTSGRDNEQFF.

V and J are TRBV7-6 and TRBJ2-7; lacking DNA, the TRBD2 call made by TCRdb goes unchecked. This CDR3 contains 15 residues. Germline V CDR1 and CDR2: SGHVS, FNYEAQ. CDR3 sequence: CASSLVVGGKYEQYF.